The clone carrying this T cell receptor (beta chain) has ten or more counts. Its specificity is not known. This sample was included in a study of regulatory T cells in long-lasting Graves disease. Study-wide results and limits: A greater number of public clonotypes (approximately 2,700) was shared by persistent patients than by new patients (over 900).

This sample's time point: newly diagnosed GD, antithyroid drugs for less than 3 months. PBMC-extracted RNA yielded the TCR library. Criteria from the American Thyroid Association guidelines were applied to diagnose Graves' disease. Library construction for TCR beta used iRepertoire HTBI primers and Arm-PCR of CDR3 regions. TCRdb analysed the multiplex PCR reads with MiXCR anew, one entry per CDR3 protein. The sample comprises a few hundred thousand distinct CDR3 sequences, about 19% of which are singletons, and 12% rests with the top ten. This sample also belongs to another study, concerning T cells in Graves' hyperthyroidism and ophthalmopathy. That report notes: Graves' hyperthyroidism qualified as stable when ophthalmopathy did not progress within 18 months. RT-PCR in the first round (using the HTBI primer set) targeted the TCR CDR3.

The receptor was isolated from a woman aged 25 to 39 with Graves disease. The material sequenced was peripheral blood mononuclear cells (PBMCs), taken at new diagnosis, from a patient treated with antithyroid drugs.

CDR3 sequence (DNA): TGTGCCAGCAGCCCAGGGGTGGCCAAAAACATTCAGTACTTC. It encodes CASSPGVAKNIQYF. This sequence joins TRBV7-2 and TRBJ2-4; D is perhaps TRBD1 (6 bases). Looked up from germline, CDR1 is SGHTA and CDR2 is FQGNSA. V was pared by 5 bases and J by 1 base, with 9 bases between. The CDR3 covers 14 residues.